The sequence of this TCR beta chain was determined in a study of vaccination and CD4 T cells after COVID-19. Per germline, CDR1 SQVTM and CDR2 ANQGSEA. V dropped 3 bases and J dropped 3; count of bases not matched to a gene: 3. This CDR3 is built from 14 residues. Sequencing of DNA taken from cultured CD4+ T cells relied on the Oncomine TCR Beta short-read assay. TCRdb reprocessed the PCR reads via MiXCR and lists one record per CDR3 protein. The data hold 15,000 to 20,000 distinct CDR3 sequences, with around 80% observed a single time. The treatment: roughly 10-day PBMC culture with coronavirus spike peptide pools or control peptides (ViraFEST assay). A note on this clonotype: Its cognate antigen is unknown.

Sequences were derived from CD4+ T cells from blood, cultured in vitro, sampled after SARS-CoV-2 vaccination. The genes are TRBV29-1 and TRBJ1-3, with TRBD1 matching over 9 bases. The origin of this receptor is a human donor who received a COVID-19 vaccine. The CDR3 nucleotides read TGCAGCGTTGACACAGGGGGCATTGGAAACACCATATATTTT. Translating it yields CSVDTGGIGNTIYF.